One TCR beta chain is described in this entry. The antigen is not known. No T-cell subset sorting was done; bone marrow was analyzed in bulk. The data are from a study of hypomethylating agent response in myelodysplastic syndrome. Study-wide background: Patients with myelodysplastic syndrome were several male and 2 female. Study-wide findings and caveats: This small study analyzed only about eleven patients. The MDS versus healthy comparison may be affected by non-age-matched controls.

Some clones are missing from TCRdb's copy, which holds only in-frame ones; the method was immunoSEQ multiplex PCR. The repertoire has about 1,800 clones, approximately 82% of them found once; the top ten carry roughly 18%. Germline V gene lookup returns CDR1 SGHAT and CDR2 FQNNGV. The CDR3 consists of 16 residues. Specimen: bone marrow, collected before or after starting hypomethylating agent treatment for myelodysplastic syndrome (not recorded which). This chain links TRBV11-2 with TRBJ2-5; 9 bases agree with TRBD2. The J call may be wrong; the DNA end is better matched by TRBJ2-7. The sequence was obtained from a human donor with myelodysplastic syndrome. CDR3: CASTFSSAGGRAEQYF. The CDR3 nucleotides are TGTGCCAGCACCTTTAGCTCCGCGGGGGGGCGGGCCGAGCAGTACTTC.